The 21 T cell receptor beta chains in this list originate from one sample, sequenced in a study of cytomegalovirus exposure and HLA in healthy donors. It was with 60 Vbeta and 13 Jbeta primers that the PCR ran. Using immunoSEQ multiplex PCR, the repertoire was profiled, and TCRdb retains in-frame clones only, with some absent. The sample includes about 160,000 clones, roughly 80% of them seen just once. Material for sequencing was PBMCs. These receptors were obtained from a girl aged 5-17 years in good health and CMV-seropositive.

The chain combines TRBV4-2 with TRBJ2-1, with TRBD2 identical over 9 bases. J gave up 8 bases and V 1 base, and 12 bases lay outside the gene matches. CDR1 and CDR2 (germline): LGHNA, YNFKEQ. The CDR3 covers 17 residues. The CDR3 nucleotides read TGTGCCAGCAGCCAAGGTTTGTTAGCGGGAGCACTGGATGAGCAGTTCTTC. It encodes CASSQGLLAGALDEQFF.

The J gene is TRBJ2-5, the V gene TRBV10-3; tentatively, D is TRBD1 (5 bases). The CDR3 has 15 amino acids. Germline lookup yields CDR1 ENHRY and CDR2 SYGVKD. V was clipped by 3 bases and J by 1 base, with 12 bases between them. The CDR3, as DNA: TGTGCCATCAGTGATTGGGGCAGGACCCAAGAGACCCAGTACTTC. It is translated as CAISDWGRTQETQYF.

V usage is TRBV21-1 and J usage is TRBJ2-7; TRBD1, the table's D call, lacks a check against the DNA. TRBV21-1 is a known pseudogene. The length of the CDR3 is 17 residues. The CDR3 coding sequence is TGTGCCAGCAGCAAATGGGGTTGTTGGCAGGGGTCGAGGGAGCAGTACTTC. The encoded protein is CASSKWGCWQGSREQYF.

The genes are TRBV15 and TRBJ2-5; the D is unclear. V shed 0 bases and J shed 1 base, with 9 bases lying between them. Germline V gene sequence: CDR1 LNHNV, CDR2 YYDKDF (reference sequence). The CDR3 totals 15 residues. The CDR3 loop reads CATSRDRAPQETQYF. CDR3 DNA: TGTGCCACCAGCAGAGATCGAGCACCCCAAGAGACCCAGTACTTC.

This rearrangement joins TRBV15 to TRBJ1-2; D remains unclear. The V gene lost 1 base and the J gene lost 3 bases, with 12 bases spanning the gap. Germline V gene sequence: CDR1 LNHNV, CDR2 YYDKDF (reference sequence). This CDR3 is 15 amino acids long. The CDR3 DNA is TGTGCCACCAGCAGAGGACGGCAACTAGACTATGGCTACACCTTC. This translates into CATSRGRQLDYGYTF.

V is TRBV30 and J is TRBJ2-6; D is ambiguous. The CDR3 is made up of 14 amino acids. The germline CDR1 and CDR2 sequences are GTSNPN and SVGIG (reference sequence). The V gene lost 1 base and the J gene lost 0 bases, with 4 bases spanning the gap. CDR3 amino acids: CAWSDFSGANVLTF. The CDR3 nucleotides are TGTGCCTGGAGTGACTTCTCTGGGGCCAACGTCCTGACTTTC.

The CDR3 bases are TGTGCCAGCAGCTTAAGACGGGACTTTCAAAACTCCTACGAGCAGTACTTC. This translates into CASSLRRDFQNSYEQYF. V usage is TRBV28 and J usage is TRBJ2-7; a possible D gene is TRBD2 (6 bases). CDR1 and CDR2 (germline): MDHEN, SYDVKM. CDR3 size: 17 residues. Trimming removed 6 bases at V and 0 bases at J, with 21 bases between. Filled out from reference TRBV28 and TRBJ2-7, the complete variable domain reads DVKVTQSSRYLVKRTGEKVFLECVQDMDHENMFWYRQDPGLGLRLIYFSYDVKMKEKGDIPEGYSVSREKKERFSLILESASTNQTSMYLCASSLRRDFQNSYEQYFGPGTRLTVT.

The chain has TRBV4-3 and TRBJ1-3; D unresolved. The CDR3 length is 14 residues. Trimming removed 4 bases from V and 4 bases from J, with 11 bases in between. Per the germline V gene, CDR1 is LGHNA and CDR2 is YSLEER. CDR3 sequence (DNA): TGCGCCAGCAGCCCTCGGGTAGCCGGAAACACCATATATTTT. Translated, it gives CASSPRVAGNTIYF.

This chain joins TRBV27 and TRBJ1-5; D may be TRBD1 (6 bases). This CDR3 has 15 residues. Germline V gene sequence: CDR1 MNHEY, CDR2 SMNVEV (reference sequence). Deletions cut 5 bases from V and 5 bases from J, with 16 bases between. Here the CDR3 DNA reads TGTGCCAGCAGTCAGACAGGCCCCTCCGATCAGCCCCAGCATTTT. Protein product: CASSQTGPSDQPQHF.

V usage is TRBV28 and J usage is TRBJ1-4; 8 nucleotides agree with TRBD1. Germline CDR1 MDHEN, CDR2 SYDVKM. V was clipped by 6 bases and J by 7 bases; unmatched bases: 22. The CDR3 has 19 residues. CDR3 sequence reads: CASSPLRQRGQGVGEKLFF. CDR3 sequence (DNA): TGTGCCAGCAGCCCACTGAGGCAAAGAGGACAGGGTGTCGGTGAAAAACTGTTTTTT.

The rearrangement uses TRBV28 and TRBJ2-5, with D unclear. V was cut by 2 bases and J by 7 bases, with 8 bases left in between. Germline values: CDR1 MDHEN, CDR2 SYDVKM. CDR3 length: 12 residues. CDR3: CASSLTIRTQYF. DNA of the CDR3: TGTGCCAGCAGTTTAACCATCAGGACCCAGTACTTC.

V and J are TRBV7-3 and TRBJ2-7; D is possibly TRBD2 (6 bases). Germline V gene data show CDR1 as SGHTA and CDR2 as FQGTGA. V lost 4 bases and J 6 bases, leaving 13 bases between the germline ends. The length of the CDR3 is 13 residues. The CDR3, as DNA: TGTGCCAGCAGCTCGACTAGTTTGGGCGAGCAGTACTTC. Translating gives CASSSTSLGEQYF. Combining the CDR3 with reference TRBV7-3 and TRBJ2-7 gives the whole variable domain GAGVSQTPSNKVTEKGKYVELRCDPISGHTALYWYRQSLGQGPEFLIYFQGTGAADDSGLPNDRFFAVRPEGSVSTLKIQRTERGDSAVYLCASSSTSLGEQYFGPGTRLTVT.

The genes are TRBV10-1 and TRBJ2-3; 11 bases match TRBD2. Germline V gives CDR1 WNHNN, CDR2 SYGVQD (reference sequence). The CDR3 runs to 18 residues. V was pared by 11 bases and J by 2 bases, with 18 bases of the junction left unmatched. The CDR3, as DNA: TGCGCCGGGAGGAGGCTAGCGGGGGGCCTACACTACACAGATACGCAGTATTTT. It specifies CAGRRLAGGLHYTDTQYF.

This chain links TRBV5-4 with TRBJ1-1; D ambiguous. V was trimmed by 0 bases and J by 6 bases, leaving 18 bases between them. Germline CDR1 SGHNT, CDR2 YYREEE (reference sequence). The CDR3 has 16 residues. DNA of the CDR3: TGTGCCAGCAGCTTGGGGGGTTCGAGGGATTTGTCTGAAGCTTTCTTT. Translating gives CASSLGGSRDLSEAFF. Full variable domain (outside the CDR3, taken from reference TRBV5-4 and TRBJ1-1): ETGVTQSPTHLIKTRGQQVTLRCSSQSGHNTVSWYQQALGQGPQFIFQYYREEENGRGNFPPRFSGLQFPNYSSELNVNALELDDSALYLCASSLGGSRDLSEAFFGQGTRLTVV.

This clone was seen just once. The CDR3 DNA reads TGCAGCGTTGTTTTGCGCGAAGACTACGAGCAGTACTTC. It is translated as CSVVLREDYEQYF. The chain joins TRBV29-1 to TRBJ2-7; D remains unclear. Germline V gives CDR1 SQVTM, CDR2 ANQGSEA. V lost 4 bases and J 3 bases, leaving 13 bases between the germline ends. The CDR3 runs 13 residues.

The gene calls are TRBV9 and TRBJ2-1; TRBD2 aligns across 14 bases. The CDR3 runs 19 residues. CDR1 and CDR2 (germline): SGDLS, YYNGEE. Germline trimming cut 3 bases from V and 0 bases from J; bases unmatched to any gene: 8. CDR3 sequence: CASSAWTSGGLSSYNEQFF. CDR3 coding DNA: TGTGCCAGCAGCGCTTGGACTAGCGGGGGGTTAAGCTCCTACAATGAGCAGTTCTTC.

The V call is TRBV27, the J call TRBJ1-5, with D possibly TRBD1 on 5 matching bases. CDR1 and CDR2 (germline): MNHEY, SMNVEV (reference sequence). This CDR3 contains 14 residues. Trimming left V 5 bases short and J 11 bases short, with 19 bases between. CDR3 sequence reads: CASSPGLLVRAQHF. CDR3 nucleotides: TGTGCCAGCAGTCCGGGACTCCTTGTAAGGGCCCAGCATTTT.

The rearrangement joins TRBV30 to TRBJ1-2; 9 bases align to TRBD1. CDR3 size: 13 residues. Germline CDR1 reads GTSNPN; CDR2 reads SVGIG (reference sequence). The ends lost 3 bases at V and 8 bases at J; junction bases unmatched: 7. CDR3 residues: CAWRVGTGIGYTF. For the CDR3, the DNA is TGTGCCTGGAGGGTCGGGACAGGGATCGGCTACACCTTC.

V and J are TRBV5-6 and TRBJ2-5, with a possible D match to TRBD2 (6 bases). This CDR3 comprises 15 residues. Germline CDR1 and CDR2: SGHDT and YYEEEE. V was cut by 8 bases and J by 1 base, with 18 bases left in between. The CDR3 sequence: CASRKWGAGQETQYF. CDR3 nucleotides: TGTGCCAGTCGTAAGTGGGGAGCGGGCCAAGAGACCCAGTACTTC.

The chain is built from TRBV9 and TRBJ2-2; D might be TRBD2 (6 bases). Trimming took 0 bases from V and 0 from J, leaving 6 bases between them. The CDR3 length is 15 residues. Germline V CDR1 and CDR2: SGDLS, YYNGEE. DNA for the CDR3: TGTGCCAGCAGCGTAGCGGGGGCGAACACCGGGGAGCTGTTTTTT. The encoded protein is CASSVAGANTGELFF.

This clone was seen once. CDR3 DNA: TGTGCCAGCAGCTTCAGCGGGGGGCCCGGGGAGACCCAGTACTTC. Encoded protein: CASSFSGGPGETQYF. The V gene is TRBV11-2, the J gene TRBJ2-5; TRBD2 aligns across 9 bases. From germline, CDR1 is SGHAT and CDR2 FQNNGV. Trimming removed 3 bases from V and 5 bases from J; junction bases left unmatched: 7. The CDR3 is 15 residues long.